The subject of this entry is one T cell receptor beta chain. This clone's antigen is unknown. No clone much larger than this one lies a single base away; base qualities are absent. This entry is derived from a study of response to subunit inactivated influenza vaccine (dated by TCRdb to the late 2010s). Broadly, across the study: The study used deep quantitative T cell receptor repertoire profiling to track responses to a trivalent subunit inactivated influenza vaccine. Overall results and qualifications from the work: It was suggested by the authors that each seasonal influenza vaccination may recruit only a limited number of new T cells.

Library construction relied on RT-PCR. These reads were obtained on an Illumina HiSeq 2500. TCRdb reran the public reads through fastp at Q25 and MiXCR, keeping productive beta chains. Rows are unified per CDR3 protein, each entry keeping the most common DNA and genes. A total of approximately 730,000 distinct CDR3 sequences appear in this sample, approximately 13% of them only once. 6.5% to 8.5% of the sample is in the top ten clones. The CDR3 measures 12 amino acids from cysteine to phenylalanine. Kept here is only the CDR3 DNA, which spans 36 bases and is read in frame from base 1. For CDR1 and CDR2, the germline V gene (reference sequence) lists DFQATT and SNEGSKA. V loses 7 bases, J loses 13 bases, and the germline ends lie 19 bases apart.

Here the sequenced sample was PBMCs from blood, taken 14 to 15 days before vaccination. This TCR came from a man aged 45-65 years who received an inactivated influenza vaccine. Donor details come from another sample of the same person, matched by shared clones. The rearrangement combines TRBV20-1 with TRBJ1-4, with a tentative D gene TRBD1 over 5 matching bases. CDR3 sequence: CSVGDRRKGLFF. At the DNA level, the sequence is TGCAGTGTGGGGGACCGCCGAAAAGGACTGTTTTTT.